One sample yielded the 21 T cell receptor beta chains listed below, sequenced in a study of neoadjuvant nivolumab and ipilimumab in lung cancer. Method: immunoSEQ multiplex PCR; TCRdb's copy keeps in-frame clones and lacks some. The sample has about 26,000 clones, 82% seen once. Sample: tumor tissue, taken after neoadjuvant nivolumab, alone or with ipilimumab, at or shortly before surgery. All receptors come from an adult with non-small cell lung cancer.

This clone was seen just once. The chain joins TRBV7-9 to TRBJ2-7; 10 bases are shared with TRBD1. CDR3 length: 15 amino acids. CDR1 and CDR2 (germline): SEHNR, FQNEAQ (reference sequence). V gave up 0 bases and J gave up 5 bases; unmatched junction bases: 4. For the CDR3, the DNA is TGTGCCAGCAGCTTAGCGGGACAGGGGTTAGACGAGCAGTACTTC. It translates to CASSLAGQGLDEQYF.

CDR3 residues: CASSPGTGVGDTQYF. Written as DNA, the CDR3 is TGTGCCAGCAGCCCCGGGACAGGGGTCGGAGATACGCAGTATTTT. This chain connects TRBV7-9 to TRBJ2-3; 10 bases line up with TRBD1. Germline V gene lookup returns CDR1 SEHNR and CDR2 FQNEAQ (reference sequence). The CDR3 runs 15 residues. Losses at the gene ends were 5 bases for V and 5 bases for J; bases not matched to a gene: 7.

The chain recombines TRBV27 with TRBJ2-5; the D is unclear. CDR1 MNHEY and CDR2 SMNVEV come from the germline V gene (reference sequence). Trimming took 5 bases from V and 0 from J, leaving 10 bases between them. This CDR3 contains 14 residues. The CDR3 sequence: CASSPDTNQETQYF. CDR3 sequence (DNA): TGTGCCAGCAGTCCCGACACAAACCAAGAGACCCAGTACTTC.

V is TRBV11-3 and J is TRBJ1-2; 8 bases match TRBD1. With 5 bases clipped from V and 7 bases from J, the junction kept 12 bases outside the gene matches. The CDR3 contains 15 residues. Germline V lookup: CDR1 SGHNT, CDR2 YENEEA. This chain's CDR3 is CASSPGTGLRGGYTF. For the CDR3, the DNA is TGTGCCAGCAGCCCGGGGACAGGACTACGTGGTGGCTACACCTTC.

The rearrangement uses TRBV11-3 and TRBJ1-1; D not resolved. Trimming removed 3 bases from V and 1 base from J, with 9 bases in between. The CDR3 totals 14 residues. Germline V gene lookup returns CDR1 SGHNT and CDR2 YENEEA. Here the CDR3 DNA reads TGTGCCAGCAGCTTGAGAGGGCAGAACACTGAAGCTTTCTTT. Amino acid sequence: CASSLRGQNTEAFF.

This clone was counted a single time. The genes are TRBV7-9 and TRBJ1-2; D ambiguous. Trimming removed 4 bases at V and 5 bases at J, with 11 bases between. This CDR3 is built from 13 residues. The V gene's germline CDR1 is SEHNR and CDR2 FQNEAQ (reference sequence). Here the CDR3 reads CASSSEVNYGYTF. CDR3 coding DNA: TGTGCCAGCAGCTCCGAGGTGAATTATGGCTACACCTTC.

This chain connects TRBV11-2 to TRBJ2-7; TRBD1 is a possible D gene (6 bases). The V gene lost 7 bases and the J gene lost 0 bases, with 16 bases spanning the gap. The CDR3 spans 15 residues. Germline V lookup: CDR1 SGHAT, CDR2 FQNNGV. The CDR3 sequence is CASTTPRGSSYEQYF. The CDR3 DNA is TGTGCCAGCACCACCCCGAGGGGGAGCTCCTACGAGCAGTACTTC.

The genes are TRBV28 and TRBJ2-2; TRBD2 is a possible D gene (7 bases). V lost 6 bases, J lost 4 bases, and 12 bases lay in between. The CDR3 is 14 amino acids. Germline CDR1 is MDHEN and CDR2 is SYDVKM. The CDR3 region is CASRRGGLTGELFF. CDR3 DNA sequence: TGTGCCAGCAGGAGGGGGGGCCTCACCGGGGAGCTGTTTTTT.

This chain connects TRBV6-1 to TRBJ2-5; unclear D gene. V was pared by 6 bases and J by 3 bases, with 14 bases between. Germline values: CDR1 MNHNS, CDR2 SASEGT. The CDR3 is 14 residues long. The CDR3 protein is CASRMTLGKETQYF. DNA of the CDR3: TGTGCCAGCAGGATGACACTTGGGAAAGAGACCCAGTACTTC.

V and J are TRBV29-1 and TRBJ2-3; D is ambiguous. CDR1 is SQVTM, CDR2 ANQGSEA, per germline. CDR3 size: 18 residues. The germline V and J ends were trimmed by 3 bases and 0 bases, with 22 bases remaining between them. The CDR3 nucleotides read TGCAGCGTTGATGATATCACTTTCCGCACCTCTAGCACAGATACGCAGTATTTT. Translated: CSVDDITFRTSSTDTQYF.

V is TRBV29-1 and J is TRBJ2-2; D is unresolved. Germline CDR1 and CDR2: SQVTM and ANQGSEA. This CDR3 contains 14 residues. Trimming took 0 bases from V and 2 from J, leaving 7 bases between them. CDR3 sequence (DNA): TGCAGCGTTGAAGATCGAGGAAACACCGGGGAGCTGTTTTTT. Protein: CSVEDRGNTGELFF.

The gene calls are TRBV19 and TRBJ2-3; possibly TRBD2 for D (5 bases). The CDR3 spans 15 residues. CDR1 is LNHDA, CDR2 SQIVND, per germline (reference sequence). V lost 8 bases to trimming and J lost 4 bases, with 19 bases between them. The CDR3 DNA reads TGTGCCAGTTCCAAGATGAGAGGGAACGCAGATACGCAGTATTTT. Translated, it gives CASSKMRGNADTQYF.

This sequence joins TRBV7-6 and TRBJ2-6, with 9 nucleotides matching TRBD1. CDR3 length equals 18 residues. Germline-derived CDR1 and CDR2 are SGHVS and FNYEAQ. The ends lost 2 bases at V and 2 bases at J; junction bases unmatched: 7. As DNA, the CDR3 is TGTGCCAGCAGCTTACTGGGACAGGGAGAGGCTGGGGCCAACGTCCTGACTTTC. Its translation is CASSLLGQGEAGANVLTF.

The J gene is TRBJ1-2, the V gene TRBV11-2; possible D gene TRBD1, 5 bases. This CDR3 region has 12 residues. The V end was cut by 2 bases, the J end by 8 bases, with 9 bases between. Germline CDR1 reads SGHAT; CDR2 reads FQNNGV. CDR3 sequence: CASSLQGSGYTF. The CDR3 DNA follows: TGTGCCAGCAGCTTACAGGGCAGCGGCTACACCTTC.

The chain links TRBV11-3 to TRBJ2-3; the D gene is possibly TRBD1 (5 bases). CDR1 and CDR2 (germline): SGHNT, YENEEA. The CDR3 totals 15 residues. Trimming pared 0 bases from V and 1 base from J, leaving 8 bases between. In nucleotides, the CDR3 is TGTGCCAGCAGCTTAGACCAGGGCCGCACAGATACGCAGTATTTT. Translated, it gives CASSLDQGRTDTQYF. Looking up the rest from reference TRBV11-3 and TRBJ2-3 gives the full variable domain: EAGVVQSPRYKIIEKKQPVAFWCNPISGHNTLYWYLQNLGQGPELLIRYENEEAVDDSQLPKDRFSAERLKGVDSTLKIQPAELGDSAVYLCASSLDQGRTDTQYFGPGTRLTVL.

The rearrangement joins TRBV27 to TRBJ2-3; D not certain. The CDR3 length is 11 residues. Trimming pared 4 bases from V and 2 bases from J, leaving 1 base between. In germline, CDR1 is MNHEY, CDR2 SMNVEV (reference sequence). DNA of the CDR3: TGTGCCAGCAGTTCCACAGATACGCAGTATTTT. Translating it yields CASSSTDTQYF.

The chain links TRBV18 to TRBJ1-4, with no clear D. Trimming left V 3 bases short and J 4 bases short, with 9 bases between. The CDR3 loop spans 14 amino acids. Germline V gene sequence: CDR1 KGHSH, CDR2 LQKENI. CDR3 nucleotide sequence: TGTGCCAGCTCACCGCCGGGAGATAATGAAAAACTGTTTTTT. This gives the protein CASSPPGDNEKLFF.

The chain has TRBV7-8 and TRBJ2-7, with 7 bases identical to TRBD2. Germline V CDR1 and CDR2: SGHVS, FQNEAQ. J gave up 1 base and V 6 bases, and 9 bases lay outside the gene matches. The CDR3 runs to 15 residues. CDR3 in DNA: TGTGCCAGCAGTTCTGGGATCGGGAGGTCCTACGAGCAGTACTTC. Protein: CASSSGIGRSYEQYF.

V and J are TRBV2 and TRBJ1-2; 8 bases fit TRBD1. The CDR3 contains 14 residues. V shed 4 bases, J shed 4 bases, and the junction held 5 bases outside the gene matches. The germline V gene encodes CDR1 SNHLY and CDR2 FYNNEI. CDR3 in amino acids: CASSGTGTAYGYTF. The CDR3 nucleotides read TGTGCCAGCAGTGGGACAGGGACGGCCTATGGCTACACCTTC. The full variable domain, with the rest looked up from reference TRBV2 and TRBJ1-2, is EPEVTQTPSHQVTQMGQEVILRCVPISNHLYFYWYRQILGQKVEFLVSFYNNEISEKSEIFDDQFSVERPDGSNFTLKIRSTKLEDSAMYFCASSGTGTAYGYTFGSGTRLTVV.

This clone was seen a handful of times. The chain has TRBV6-5 and TRBJ2-2; D call uncertain. V shed 8 bases and J shed 6 bases, with 16 bases lying between them. Germline V gene sequence: CDR1 MNHEY, CDR2 SVGAGI. This CDR3 spans 14 amino acids. The DNA of the CDR3 is TGTGCCAGCCCCGTTTGTATTGGGTCCGGGGAGCTGTTTTTT. This sequence encodes CASPVCIGSGELFF.

This chain joins TRBV2 and TRBJ1-5; D gene ambiguous. CDR3 length: 15 amino acids. Trimming cost V 9 bases and J 2 bases, with 17 bases left between them. The germline V gene has CDR1 SNHLY and CDR2 FYNNEI. CDR3 bases: TGTGCCAGTCAAGGCGTGCGTAGGGGCAATCAGCCCCAGCATTTT. This codes for CASQGVRRGNQPQHF.